This record looks at one T cell receptor (beta chain) sequence and its context. Combining a sample-barcoded 5' primer with a J-beta primer mix, a second PCR ran for about 6 to 11 cycles. TCRdb processed the 5' RACE reads anew with MiXCR; each CDR3 protein has one entry. The sample lists 800,000 or so distinct CDR3 sequences; 62% were seen once. The germline CDR1 and CDR2 sequences are SGHTA and FQGNSA. V lost 1 base and J 11 bases, leaving 23 bases between the germline ends. This CDR3 contains 17 residues. This specimen comes from a study of blood T cells in healthy people across ages. V and J are TRBV7-2 and TRBJ1-4, with D possibly being TRBD1 (5 bases). The sequence came from a man between 25 and 39 years old in good health. Source material: blood. CDR3 in amino acids: CASSLGLGTGPPAKLFF. In DNA, the CDR3 is TGTGCCAGCAGCTTAGGATTAGGGACGGGCCCCCCCGCGAAACTGTTTTTT. The full variable domain, in which reference TRBV7-2 and TRBJ1-4 provide the parts outside the CDR3, is GAGVSQSPSNKVTEKGKDVELRCDPISGHTALYWYRQSLGQGLEFLIYFQGNSAPDKSGLPSDRFSAERTGGSVSTLTIQRTQQEDSAVYLCASSLGLGTGPPAKLFFGSGTQLSVL.